This T cell receptor beta chain was sequenced during a study of naive and memory T cell subsets. Study-level findings and limits: Possibly reflecting memory cells re-expressing CD45RA, a few larger clonotypes occurred in naive repertoires, especially CD8. From naive to CM, EM and EMRA, diversity decreased and Gini increased.

Germline-derived CDR1 and CDR2 are MNHEY and SVGAGI. Trimming left V 2 bases short and J 4 bases short, with 8 bases between. The CDR3 contains 13 residues. With respect to this clonotype: Its antigen is unknown.

Two oligonucleotides, mixed equimolar, formed the beta constant-region primer covering TRBC1 and TRBC2. Four rounds of PCR amplified the ligated cDNA using nested alpha and beta constant-region primers plus SP2. TCRdb independently ran MiXCR on the UMI-ligation and nested PCR reads; one entry per CDR3 protein. The table has approximately 140,000 distinct CDR3 sequences, approximately 20% seen once; the top ten hold 0.55% to 0.75%. This receptor was taken from a human donor in good health. Source material: naive CD8+ T cells from blood. The chain is built from TRBV6-5 and TRBJ1-1; D is undetermined. The CDR3 sequence is CASSYGESTEAFF. The CDR3 DNA follows: TGTGCCAGCAGTTACGGGGAGAGCACTGAAGCTTTCTTT.